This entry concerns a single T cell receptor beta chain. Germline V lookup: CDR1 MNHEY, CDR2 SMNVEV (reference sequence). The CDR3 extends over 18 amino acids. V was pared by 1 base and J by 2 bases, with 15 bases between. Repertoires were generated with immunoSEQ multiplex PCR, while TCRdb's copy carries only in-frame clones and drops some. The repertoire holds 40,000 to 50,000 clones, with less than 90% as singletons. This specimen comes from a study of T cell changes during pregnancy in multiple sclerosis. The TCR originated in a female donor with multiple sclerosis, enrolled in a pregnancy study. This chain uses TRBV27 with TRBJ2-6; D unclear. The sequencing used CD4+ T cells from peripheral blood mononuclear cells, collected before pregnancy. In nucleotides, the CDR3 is TGTGCCAGCAGTTTATTTCAACAACCGTATGCTGGGGCCAACGTCCTGACTTTC. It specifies CASSLFQQPYAGANVLTF.